This T cell receptor (beta chain) was recovered during a study of cytomegalovirus exposure and HLA in healthy donors. Study-wide results and caveats: Later on, an analysis showed TCR association rates differing by HLA locus, with DRB1 the most and HLA-C the fewest. The authors listed around 150 TCR beta chains as cytomegalovirus-associated. In an earlier analysis, productive rearrangement rates for most beta V segments clustered near 87% or 30%.

Vbeta (60) and Jbeta (13) primers were used in the PCR. Per the original methods: Roughly 10 million shared chains were among the approximately 87 million unique TCR beta chains that a later analysis counted. Generated by immunoSEQ multiplex PCR, the TCRdb table keeps only in-frame clones and is missing some. V and J calls and clone size are given by that table; D and trimming were obtained from the DNA. The sample records about 160,000 clones, approximately 80% being singletons. This CDR3 contains 18 residues. V trimming: 5 bases; J trimming: 5 bases; junction bases outside the gene matches: 13. CDR1 and CDR2 (germline): SNHLY, FYNNEI. Of note for this clone: The antigen is unknown.

Sequencing was carried out using PBMCs. The V gene is TRBV2, the J gene TRBJ2-2; 11 bases are a match to TRBD2. This clonotype was sampled from a male donor in good health and CMV-seropositive. CDR3 region: CASSLQGSLAGGTGELFF. The CDR3 coding sequence is TGTGCCAGCAGTTTACAGGGGTCTCTAGCGGGAGGTACCGGGGAGCTGTTTTTT.